Below are 26 T cell receptor beta chains sequenced from a single sample in a study of T cells after yellow fever vaccination. Each CDR3 protein is one row after TCRdb ran MiXCR on the 5' RACE reads. The data hold 510,000 or so distinct CDR3 sequences, with less than 20% observed a single time. Specimen: PBMCs, collected 15 days after the yellow fever booster vaccination. The receptors were gathered from a man aged 25-45 years who received the YFV17D yellow fever vaccine.

This clonotype occurred a few times. The rearrangement links TRBV6-2 or TRBV6-3 to TRBJ1-1; D is perhaps TRBD1 (5 bases). The CDR3 has 17 amino acids. Trimming took 7 bases from V and 0 from J, leaving 21 bases between them. Germline V gene sequence: CDR1 MNHEY, CDR2 SVGEGT. CDR3 residues: CASKKLKLTGLNTEAFF. The DNA for the CDR3 is TGTGCCAGCAAGAAATTGAAACTTACAGGCCTGAACACTGAAGCTTTCTTT.

This clonotype has a handful of counts. The chain uses TRBV20-1 and TRBJ2-7, with TRBD2 matching over 10 bases. Germline loops: CDR1 DFQATT, CDR2 SNEGSKA (reference sequence). The CDR3 is 15 amino acids. J gave up 2 bases and V 0 bases, and 4 bases lay outside the gene matches. This chain's CDR3 is CSAREGTSDPYEQYF. The CDR3 coding sequence is TGCAGTGCTAGAGAGGGGACTAGCGACCCCTACGAGCAGTACTTC.

This clonotype has just a few counts. The chain recombines TRBV6-2 or TRBV6-3 with TRBJ2-1; D gene unclear. The CDR3 runs 11 residues. The V end was cut by 6 bases, the J end by 13 bases, with 13 bases between. Germline V gene lookup returns CDR1 MNHEY and CDR2 SVGEGT. This CDR3 reads CASSMLGPQFF. CDR3 nucleotides: TGTGCCAGCAGCATGCTAGGTCCACAGTTCTTC.

This clonotype was detected only a few times. The chain is built from TRBV28 and TRBJ1-2; possible D gene TRBD1, 5 bases. The germline CDR1 and CDR2 sequences are MDHEN and SYDVKM. Trimming took 7 bases from V and 2 from J, leaving 11 bases between them. The CDR3 is made up of 13 amino acids. The CDR3 sequence: CASTPGPNYGYTF. CDR3 nucleotides: TGTGCCAGCACCCCAGGGCCCAACTATGGCTACACCTTC.

A few counts support this clonotype. This rearrangement joins TRBV2 to TRBJ2-7, with D possibly TRBD2 on 6 matching bases. This CDR3 comprises 15 residues. Germline CDR1 is SNHLY and CDR2 is FYNNEI. Trimming took off 6 bases at V and 3 bases at J, with 18 bases between the two ends. The CDR3 loop reads CASRVQGSGNYEQYF. In DNA, the CDR3 is TGTGCCAGCAGGGTCCAGGGTAGCGGAAACTACGAGCAGTACTTC.

A few counts support this clonotype. This chain connects TRBV30 to TRBJ1-1; D unclear. The CDR3 loop spans 12 amino acids. V dropped 5 bases and J dropped 6 bases, with 13 bases sitting between them. CDR1 is GTSNPN, CDR2 SVGIG, per germline (reference sequence). The DNA of the CDR3 is TGTGCCTGGGCCGAGACGCTGTCTGAAGCTTTCTTT. Translating it yields CAWAETLSEAFF.

The chain recombines TRBV4-3 with TRBJ2-5; TRBD1 agrees at 9 bases. V lost 0 bases to trimming and J lost 13 bases; unmatched junction nucleotides: 6. Germline values: CDR1 LGHNA, CDR2 YSLEER. The CDR3 sequence is 13 residues long. The CDR3 sequence is CASSQDIRDRVYF. The CDR3 coding sequence is TGCGCCAGCAGCCAAGACATTAGGGACAGGGTGTACTTC.

The V gene is TRBV29-1, the J gene TRBJ2-3, with 7 bases aligning to TRBD1. Germline V gives CDR1 SQVTM, CDR2 ANQGSEA. The CDR3 loop spans 13 amino acids. V lost 7 bases and J lost 0; bases outside the gene matches: 4. The CDR3 is CSDSTGSTDTQYF. The CDR3 region has the DNA TGCAGCGACTCGACAGGGAGCACAGATACGCAGTATTTT.

This clonotype occurred a few times. The chain links TRBV12-3 or TRBV12-4 to TRBJ2-7; perhaps TRBD1 as D (6 bases). This CDR3 has 12 residues. With 6 bases removed from V and 3 bases from J, the gap between germline ends came to 9 bases. This chain's CDR3 is CASSDRIYEQYF. The DNA of the CDR3 is TGTGCCAGCAGCGACAGGATCTACGAGCAGTACTTC.

The CDR3 nucleotides read TGCAGTGCTGGCAGCGGGAGCGTTACCTACAATGAGCAGTTCTTC. Translating gives CSAGSGSVTYNEQFF. The V gene is TRBV20-1, the J gene TRBJ2-1, with 8 bases matching TRBD2. The germline CDR1 and CDR2 sequences are DFQATT and SNEGSKA (reference sequence). This CDR3 spans 15 amino acids. V shed 5 bases and J 2 bases; nucleotides not matched to a gene: 8.

This clonotype was seen only a few times. The genes are TRBV7-2 and TRBJ1-1, with 7 bases fitting TRBD1. The CDR3 consists of 15 residues. The ends lost 3 bases at V and 1 base at J; junction bases unmatched: 5. Germline V gene lookup returns CDR1 SGHTA and CDR2 FQGNSA. CDR3 DNA: TGTGCCAGCAGCTTCCACGGGACAGCGAACACTGAAGCTTTCTTT. The encoded protein is CASSFHGTANTEAFF. Together with reference TRBV7-2 and TRBJ1-1, the CDR3 gives the full variable domain: GAGVSQSPSNKVTEKGKDVELRCDPISGHTALYWYRQSLGQGLEFLIYFQGNSAPDKSGLPSDRFSAERTGGSVSTLTIQRTQQEDSAVYLCASSFHGTANTEAFFGQGTRLTVV.

This clonotype has only a few counts. The chain carries TRBV3-1 and TRBJ2-1; D gene uncertain. CDR1 is LGHDT, CDR2 YNNKEL, per germline (reference sequence). This CDR3 has 14 residues. The V end lost 4 bases, the J end lost 7 bases, and 14 bases lay between the germline ends. The CDR3 protein is CASSRAVVTNEQFF. CDR3 sequence (DNA): TGTGCCAGCAGCCGAGCAGTGGTGACGAATGAGCAGTTCTTC.

This clonotype was observed a few times. The rearrangement uses TRBV5-1 and TRBJ2-3, with D maybe TRBD2 (6 bases). This CDR3 has 14 amino acids. Trimming took 6 bases from V and 1 from J, leaving 12 bases between them. CDR1 is SGHRS and CDR2 is YFSETQ in the germline V gene. The CDR3, as DNA: TGCGCCAGCAATCTAGCGCAAGGCACAGATACGCAGTATTTT. As protein: CASNLAQGTDTQYF.

This clonotype was detected only once. The V gene is TRBV24-1, the J gene TRBJ2-7; D is unclear. This CDR3 region has 14 residues. Looked up from germline, CDR1 is KGHDR and CDR2 is SFDVKD. Trimming took off 2 bases at V and 5 bases at J, with 12 bases between the two ends. CDR3 loop: CATSDSKSIHEQYF. The DNA for the CDR3 is TGTGCCACCAGTGATTCTAAAAGCATCCACGAGCAGTACTTC.

This clonotype has more than one count but fewer than ten. The rearrangement links TRBV25-1 to TRBJ2-1; D gene ambiguous. There are 10 residues in the CDR3. Trimming cost V 6 bases and J 7 bases, with 4 bases left between them. CDR1 MGHDK and CDR2 SYGVNS come from the germline V gene. CDR3 nucleotides: TGTGCCAGCAGACAAAATGAGCAGTTCTTC. Protein sequence: CASRQNEQFF.

Comment on this clonotype: The junction departs from germline at one end; a sequencing error may be responsible. This chain connects TRBV27 to TRBJ2-4, with 10 bases matching TRBD2. CDR1 is MNHEY, CDR2 SMNVEV, per germline (reference sequence). This CDR3 contains 16 residues. The CDR3 region has the DNA TGTACCAGCAGTATCTTAGCGGGAGGAGCCAAAAACATTCAGTACTTC. Translation gives CTSSILAGGAKNIQYF.

This chain uses TRBV12-3 or TRBV12-4 with TRBJ2-5, with D maybe TRBD1 (5 bases). The CDR3 loop spans 16 amino acids. V lost 3 bases and J 7 bases, leaving 21 bases between the germline ends. Written as DNA, the CDR3 is TGTGCCAGCAGTTTGTTGGGGCGGATGGGTGCGCGGACCCAGTACTTC. Amino acids: CASSLLGRMGARTQYF.

The CDR3 spells CASSPSSGRVGEQYF. The DNA of the CDR3 is TGTGCCAGCAGCCCCTCTAGCGGGAGAGTCGGCGAGCAGTACTTC. The J gene is TRBJ2-7, the V gene TRBV5-4, with 10 bases fitting TRBD2. The germline V gene encodes CDR1 SGHNT and CDR2 YYREEE (reference sequence). The CDR3 spans 15 residues. Germline trimming cut 4 bases from V and 6 bases from J; bases unmatched to any gene: 10.

This clonotype came up a few times. This chain links TRBV5-5 with TRBJ2-7; maybe TRBD1 (6 bases). Germline-derived CDR1 and CDR2 are SGHKS and YYEKEE (reference sequence). Between the trimmed V and J ends, which lost 6 bases and 6 bases, there was a span of 22 bases. The CDR3 contains 15 residues. The CDR3 region has the DNA TGTGCCAGCACCAGACTCGGGACACCGCCGGTCGAGCAGTACTTC. Residues: CASTRLGTPPVEQYF. Full variable domain (missing parts from reference TRBV5-5 and TRBJ2-7): DAGVTQSPTHLIKTRGQQVTLRCSPISGHKSVSWYQQVLGQGPQFIFQYYEKEERGRGNFPDRFSARQFPNYSSELNVNALLLGDSALYLCASTRLGTPPVEQYFGPGTRLTVT.

The genes are TRBV7-3 and TRBJ1-6; tentatively, D is TRBD1 (5 bases). CDR3 length equals 15 residues. V lost 0 bases and J 7 bases, leaving 10 bases between the germline ends. CDR1 and CDR2 (germline): SGHTA, FQGTGA. CDR3 in amino acids: CASSLTATANSPLHF. The DNA of the CDR3 is TGTGCCAGCAGCTTAACGGCGACAGCGAATTCACCCCTCCACTTT.

There are a few counts of this clonotype. The genes are TRBV9 and TRBJ2-5; 7 nucleotides match TRBD2. CDR3 length: 17 residues. Trimming removed 0 bases from V and 4 bases from J; junction bases left unmatched: 12. Germline V gene data show CDR1 as SGDLS and CDR2 as YYNGEE. CDR3 in amino acids: CASSVGSHSAGVETQYF. CDR3 DNA sequence: TGTGCCAGCAGCGTAGGATCCCACTCTGCGGGAGTAGAGACCCAGTACTTC.

The CDR3: CARRPTGVNQPQHF. CDR3 in DNA: TGTGCCAGAAGGCCTACAGGGGTTAATCAGCCCCAGCATTTT. This chain connects TRBV5-3 to TRBJ1-5, with 7 bases lining up with TRBD1. TRBV5-3 qualifies as an ORF whose function is uncertain. V lost 5 bases and J lost 4; bases outside the gene matches: 6. This CDR3 region has 14 residues.

This clonotype was seen ten or more times. The chain uses TRBV7-2 and TRBJ2-1, with TRBD2 as a possible D gene (5 bases). The V end lost 0 bases, the J end lost 2 bases, and 11 bases lay between the germline ends. This CDR3 is 16 amino acids long. Germline V CDR1 and CDR2: SGHTA, FQGNSA. Here the CDR3 reads CASSLAGSATYNEQFF. The CDR3 bases are TGTGCCAGCAGCTTAGCGGGGAGTGCCACCTACAATGAGCAGTTCTTC.

This clonotype was seen only a few times. The chain is built from TRBV27 and TRBJ2-1; D perhaps matches TRBD2 (6 bases). CDR1 and CDR2 from the germline V gene are MNHEY and SMNVEV (reference sequence). The CDR3 sequence is 17 residues long. V lost 2 bases and J 7 bases, leaving 21 bases between the germline ends. CDR3 sequence (DNA): TGTGCCAGCAGTTTAGCAGGGTCGGGACTTTCTCCGAATGAGCAGTTCTTC. Amino acid sequence: CASSLAGSGLSPNEQFF.

Only a few counts were recorded for this clonotype. The gene calls are TRBV6-2 or TRBV6-3 and TRBJ2-5, with a possible D match to TRBD1 (6 bases). CDR3 size: 14 residues. The V and J ends lost 0 bases and 7 bases respectively, with 12 bases between them. Germline assignment: CDR1 MNHEY and CDR2 SVGEGT. The CDR3 region is CASSYSGQSGTQYF. CDR3 DNA: TGTGCCAGCAGTTACTCCGGACAGTCCGGGACCCAGTACTTC.

The chain is built from TRBV5-1 and TRBJ2-2, with D perhaps TRBD1 (5 bases). Trimming removed 2 bases from V and 4 bases from J, with 24 bases in between. This CDR3 spans 19 amino acids. Germline assignment: CDR1 SGHRS and CDR2 YFSETQ. DNA of the CDR3: TGCGCCAGCAGCTTTCTAACAGGCCTAACCAGAGAAATCACCGGGGAGCTGTTTTTT. Amino acid sequence: CASSFLTGLTREITGELFF.